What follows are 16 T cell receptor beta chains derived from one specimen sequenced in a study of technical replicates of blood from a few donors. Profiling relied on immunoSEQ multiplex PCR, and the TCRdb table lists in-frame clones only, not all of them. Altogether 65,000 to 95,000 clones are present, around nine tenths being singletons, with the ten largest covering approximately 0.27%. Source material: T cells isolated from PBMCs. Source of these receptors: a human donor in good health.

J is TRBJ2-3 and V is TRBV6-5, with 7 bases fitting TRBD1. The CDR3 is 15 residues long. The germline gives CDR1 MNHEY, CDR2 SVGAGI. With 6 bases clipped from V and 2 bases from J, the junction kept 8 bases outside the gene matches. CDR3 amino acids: CASRYTGAYTDTQYF. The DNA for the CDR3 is TGTGCCAGCAGGTACACAGGGGCGTACACAGATACGCAGTATTTT.

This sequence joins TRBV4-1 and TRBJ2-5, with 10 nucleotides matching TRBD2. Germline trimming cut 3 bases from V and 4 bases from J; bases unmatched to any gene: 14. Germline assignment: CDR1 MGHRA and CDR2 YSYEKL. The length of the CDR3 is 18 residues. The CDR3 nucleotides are TGCGCCAGCAGCCAGACAGCTTTATTGGCTAGCGGGAGAGAGACCCAGTACTTC. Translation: CASSQTALLASGRETQYF.

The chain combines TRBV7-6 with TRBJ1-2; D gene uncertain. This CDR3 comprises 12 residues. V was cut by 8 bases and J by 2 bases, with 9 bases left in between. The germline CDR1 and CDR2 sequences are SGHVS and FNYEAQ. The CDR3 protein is CASGQENYGYTF. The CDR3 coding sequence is TGTGCCAGCGGTCAGGAAAACTATGGCTACACCTTC.

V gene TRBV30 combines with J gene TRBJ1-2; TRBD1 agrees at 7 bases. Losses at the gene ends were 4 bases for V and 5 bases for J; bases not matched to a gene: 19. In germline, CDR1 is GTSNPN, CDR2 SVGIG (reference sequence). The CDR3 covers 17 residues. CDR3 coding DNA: TGTGCCTGGACTCACCCCAGGGGGGCGAAACCTACTTATGGCTACACCTTC. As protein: CAWTHPRGAKPTYGYTF.

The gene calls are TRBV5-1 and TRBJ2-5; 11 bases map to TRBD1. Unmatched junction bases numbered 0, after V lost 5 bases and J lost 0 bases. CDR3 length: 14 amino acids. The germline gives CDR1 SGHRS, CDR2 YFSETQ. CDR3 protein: CASRGQGDQETQYF. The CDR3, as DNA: TGCGCCAGCAGGGGACAGGGGGACCAAGAGACCCAGTACTTC. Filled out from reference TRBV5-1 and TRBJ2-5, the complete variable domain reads KAGVTQTPRYLIKTRGQQVTLSCSPISGHRSVSWYQQTPGQGLQFLFEYFSETQRNKGNFPGRFSGRQFSNSRSEMNVSTLELGDSALYLCASRGQGDQETQYFGPGTRLLVL.

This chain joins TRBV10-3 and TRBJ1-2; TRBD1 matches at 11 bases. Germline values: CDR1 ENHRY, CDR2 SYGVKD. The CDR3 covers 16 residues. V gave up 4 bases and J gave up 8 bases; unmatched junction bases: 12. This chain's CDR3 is CAISGTGGVEKDGYTF. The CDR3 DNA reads TGTGCCATCAGTGGGACAGGGGGCGTAGAAAAGGACGGCTACACCTTC.

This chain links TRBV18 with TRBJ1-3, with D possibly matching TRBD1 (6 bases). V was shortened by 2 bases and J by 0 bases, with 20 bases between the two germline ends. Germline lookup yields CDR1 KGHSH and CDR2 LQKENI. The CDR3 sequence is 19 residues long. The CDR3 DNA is TGTGCCAGCTCACCATGGTCACAGGGAACGTCGTTCTCTGGAAACACCATATATTTT. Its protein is CASSPWSQGTSFSGNTIYF.

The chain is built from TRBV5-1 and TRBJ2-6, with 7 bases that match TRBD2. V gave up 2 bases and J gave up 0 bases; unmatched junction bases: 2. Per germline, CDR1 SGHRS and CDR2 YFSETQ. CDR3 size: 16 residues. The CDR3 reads CASSFLAASGANVLTF. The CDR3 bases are TGCGCCAGCAGCTTCCTAGCGGCCTCTGGGGCCAACGTCCTGACTTTC.

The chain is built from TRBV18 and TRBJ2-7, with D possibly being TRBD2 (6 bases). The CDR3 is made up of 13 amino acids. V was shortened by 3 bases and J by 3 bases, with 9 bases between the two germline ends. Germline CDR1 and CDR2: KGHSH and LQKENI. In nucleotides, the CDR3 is TGTGCCAGCTCACCGATAGCGGTCTACGAGCAGTACTTC. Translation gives CASSPIAVYEQYF. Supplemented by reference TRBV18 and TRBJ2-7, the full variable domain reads NAGVMQNPRHLVRRRGQEARLRCSPMKGHSHVYWYRQLPEEGLKFMVYLQKENIIDESGMPKERFSAEFPKEGPSILRIQQVVRGDSAAYFCASSPIAVYEQYFGPGTRLTVT.

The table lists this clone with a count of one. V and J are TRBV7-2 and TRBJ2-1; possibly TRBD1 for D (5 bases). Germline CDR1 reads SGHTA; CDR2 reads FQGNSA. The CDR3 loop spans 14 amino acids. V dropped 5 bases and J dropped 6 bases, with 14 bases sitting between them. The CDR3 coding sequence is TGTGCCAGCAGCCTTAGGCCGCAGGGCAATGAGCAGTTCTTC. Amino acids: CASSLRPQGNEQFF.

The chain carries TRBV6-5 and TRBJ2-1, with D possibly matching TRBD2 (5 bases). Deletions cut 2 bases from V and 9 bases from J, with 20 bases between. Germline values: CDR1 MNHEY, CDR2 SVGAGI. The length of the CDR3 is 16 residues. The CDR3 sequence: CASSYAALANFGEQFF. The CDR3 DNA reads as TGTGCCAGCAGTTACGCAGCCCTAGCAAACTTCGGTGAGCAGTTCTTC.

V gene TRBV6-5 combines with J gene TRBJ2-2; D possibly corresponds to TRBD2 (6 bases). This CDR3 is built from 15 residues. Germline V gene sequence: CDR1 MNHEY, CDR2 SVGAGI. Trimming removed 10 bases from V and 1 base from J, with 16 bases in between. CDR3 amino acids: CATHLRRGNTGELFF. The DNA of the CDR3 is TGTGCCACCCATTTGCGGCGGGGGAACACCGGGGAGCTGTTTTTT.

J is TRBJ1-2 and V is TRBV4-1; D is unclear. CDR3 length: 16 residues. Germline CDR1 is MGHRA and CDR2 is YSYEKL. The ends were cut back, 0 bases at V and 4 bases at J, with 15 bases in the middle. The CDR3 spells CASSQDVGRVGYGYTF. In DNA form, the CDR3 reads TGCGCCAGCAGCCAAGATGTGGGGAGGGTAGGCTATGGCTACACCTTC.

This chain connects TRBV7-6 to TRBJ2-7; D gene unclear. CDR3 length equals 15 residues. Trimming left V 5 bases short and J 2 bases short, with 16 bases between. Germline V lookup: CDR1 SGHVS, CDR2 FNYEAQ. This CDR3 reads CASSPGFLTTYEQYF. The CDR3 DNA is TGTGCCAGCAGCCCCGGTTTTCTCACCACCTACGAGCAGTACTTC.

For the CDR3, the DNA is TGCGCCAGCAGCCCGATGACAGGGGGCACAGATACGCAGTATTTT. It translates to CASSPMTGGTDTQYF. This sequence joins TRBV5-1 and TRBJ2-3; 8 bases line up with TRBD1. CDR3 length: 15 residues. The germline V gene encodes CDR1 SGHRS and CDR2 YFSETQ. V was pared by 4 bases and J by 1 base, with 5 bases of the junction left unmatched.

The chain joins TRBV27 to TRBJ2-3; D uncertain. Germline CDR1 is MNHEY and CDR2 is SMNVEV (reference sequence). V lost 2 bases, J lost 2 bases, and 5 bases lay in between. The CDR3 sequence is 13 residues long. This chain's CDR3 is CASSLEHTDTQYF. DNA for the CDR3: TGTGCCAGCAGTTTAGAACACACAGATACGCAGTATTTT.